Each of the 7 T cell receptor beta chains below was sequenced from the same sample in a study of cytomegalovirus exposure and HLA in healthy donors. Vbeta (60) and Jbeta (13) primers were used in the PCR. Some clones are missing from TCRdb's copy, which holds only in-frame ones; the method was immunoSEQ multiplex PCR. Of roughly 63,000 clones listed, roughly 75% are singletons. What was sequenced was PBMCs. These receptors originate from a woman in her thirties or forties in good health and CMV-seropositive.

The rearrangement joins TRBV19 to TRBJ2-2; D perhaps matches TRBD2 (5 bases). The length of the CDR3 is 13 residues. Looked up from germline, CDR1 is LNHDA and CDR2 is SQIVND (reference sequence). Trimming stripped 3 bases from V and 11 bases from J, with 13 bases between. CDR3 in DNA: TGTGCCAGTAGTATTCGGGGTCGAAGAGAGCTGTTTTTT. Encoded protein: CASSIRGRRELFF. Filled out from reference TRBV19 and TRBJ2-2, the complete variable domain reads DGGITQSPKYLFRKEGQNVTLSCEQNLNHDAMYWYRQDPGQGLRLIYYSQIVNDFQKGDIAEGYSVSREKKESFPLTVTSAQKNPTAFYLCASSIRGRRELFFGEGSRLTVL.

This chain joins TRBV5-5 and TRBJ2-1; D is possibly TRBD1 (7 bases). Trimming removed 6 bases from V and 8 bases from J, with 21 bases in between. Germline values: CDR1 SGHKS, CDR2 YYEKEE (reference sequence). This CDR3 has 15 residues. In DNA form, the CDR3 reads TGTGCCAGCACCCCCGCGGGACAGCTCCTCGATGAGCAGTTCTTC. It is translated as CASTPAGQLLDEQFF. Full variable domain (missing parts from reference TRBV5-5 and TRBJ2-1): DAGVTQSPTHLIKTRGQQVTLRCSPISGHKSVSWYQQVLGQGPQFIFQYYEKEERGRGNFPDRFSARQFPNYSSELNVNALLLGDSALYLCASTPAGQLLDEQFFGPGTRLTVL.

The gene calls are TRBV11-1 and TRBJ1-1; D remains unclear. Looked up from germline, CDR1 is SGHAT and CDR2 is FQDESV (reference sequence). Trimming removed 2 bases at V and 0 bases at J, with 4 bases between. This CDR3 is built from 13 residues. The DNA of the CDR3 is TGTGCCAGCAGCTTATCAGTGAACACTGAAGCTTTCTTT. It codes for CASSLSVNTEAFF.

The rearrangement links TRBV15 to TRBJ2-6, with TRBD1 as a possible D gene (5 bases). Trimming removed 4 bases at V and 1 base at J, with 11 bases between. The CDR3 has 16 amino acids. Germline V gene data show CDR1 as LNHNV and CDR2 as YYDKDF (reference sequence). CDR3 region: CATSTPTASGANVLTF. Here the CDR3 DNA reads TGTGCCACCAGCACCCCGACAGCGTCTGGGGCCAACGTCCTGACTTTC.

This rearrangement joins TRBV2 to TRBJ2-7; possible D gene TRBD1, 6 bases. Trimming shortened V by 4 bases and J by 7 bases, and 11 bases separated the two germline ends. Per the germline V gene, CDR1 is SNHLY and CDR2 is FYNNEI. The CDR3 is 12 amino acids. The CDR3 region is CASSVVGGEQYF. The CDR3 DNA reads as TGTGCCAGCAGTGTAGTAGGGGGAGAGCAGTACTTC.

The J gene is TRBJ2-3, the V gene TRBV18; D may be TRBD2 (5 bases). The CDR3 extends over 15 amino acids. Trimming stripped 6 bases from V and 0 bases from J, with 13 bases between. Germline V CDR1 and CDR2: KGHSH, LQKENI. The CDR3 is CASSFDWTSTDTQYF. CDR3 sequence (DNA): TGTGCCAGCTCCTTCGATTGGACTAGCACAGATACGCAGTATTTT.

Only one count was recorded for this clone. The rearrangement uses TRBV19 and TRBJ2-7; D is unclear. CDR1 and CDR2 (germline): LNHDA, SQIVND (reference sequence). The CDR3 runs to 15 residues. Deletions cut 3 bases from V and 4 bases from J, with 16 bases between. CDR3 sequence reads: CASSMSSTASYEQYF. DNA of the CDR3: TGTGCCAGTAGTATGTCGTCTACCGCCTCATACGAGCAGTACTTC.